This T cell receptor (beta chain) was sequenced in a study of metastatic and nonmetastatic thyroid tumors. TCRdb reanalyzed the PCR reads via MiXCR. Among tens of thousands of clones listed, 18% were seen once. None of the patients had undergone any treatment ahead of thyroid surgery. This clone was detected many times. The sequencing sample was made of blood. The source is a female donor with papillary thyroid cancer or a benign thyroid nodule (not recorded which). Some clones in this sample may be carry-over from other donors' samples.

The chain's CDR3 is CASSLLATKETQYF. CDR3 bases: TGTGCCAGCAGTTTGCTAGCTACTAAAGAGACCCAGTACTTC. The chain joins TRBV27 to TRBJ2-5; weak D call: TRBD2 (5 bases). This CDR3 has 14 amino acids. The germline V and J ends were trimmed by 3 bases and 3 bases, with 11 bases remaining between them. Per the germline V gene, CDR1 is MNHEY and CDR2 is SMNVEV (reference sequence).